The rows below give T cell receptor beta chains drawn from one sample of a study of blood T cell repertoires in COVID-19. Measured with immunoSEQ multiplex PCR; TCRdb has only the in-frame clones, and not every one. In the table there are about 140,000 clones, approximately 88% of which are singletons. Sequencing was done on a sample of peripheral blood. The source is a human donor in a cohort sampled during active COVID-19. Each CDR3 is given with its conserved first and last residue. Clone size is shown for a subset of rows, as once, few, many or a class of expanded clone.

TRBJ1-2 | - | TRBV28 | CASSLTGNYGYTF
TRBJ2-5 | - | TRBV7-2 | CASSSVSGGVRETQYF
TRBJ2-3 | - | TRBV18 | CASSPGDRGRTDTQYF
TRBJ1-1 | - | TRBV28 | CASSLGPTGGVWSWNTEAFF
TRBJ1-3 | - | TRBV7-2 | CASSLVQGTGSGNTIYF
TRBJ2-5 | - | TRBV4-2 | CASSQERRGALETQYF
TRBJ1-1 | - | TRBV5-4 | CASSWGGGGGDTEAFF
TRBJ2-7 | - | TRBV7-8 | CASSSRDSYEQYF
TRBJ2-5 | once | TRBV5-5 | CASSSGHLGQETQYF
TRBJ1-1 | once | TRBV5-4 | CASSPTGAPWDTEAFF
TRBJ2-5 | - | TRBV5-5 | CASSLEQGQPQETQYF
TRBJ2-7 | - | TRBV6-5 | CASRLGQGEAYEQYF
TRBJ2-1 | - | TRBV5-1 | CASSLAQGAYNEQFF
TRBJ1-2 | - | TRBV6-5 | CASSLDRVYGYTF
TRBJ2-3 | - | TRBV14 | CASSLGGGLDTDTQYF
TRBJ1-2 | - | TRBV27 | CASSRRPDREDGYTF
TRBJ1-2 | few | TRBV6-5 | CASTSGGGYGYTF
TRBJ2-1 | - | TRBV7-8 | CASSQDSLLDEQFF
TRBJ1-2 | - | TRBV28 | CASSLQGDGYTF
TRBJ1-2 | - | TRBV12-3/TRBV12-4 | CASSPTGGNGYTF
TRBJ1-5 | - | TRBV10-2 | CASSDGDRVGQPQHF
TRBJ1-2 | - | TRBV6-1 | CASSETQGDGYTF
TRBJ1-6 | - | TRBV28 | CASSSPRAYNSPLHF
TRBJ2-1 | - | TRBV28 | CASTQNAGAYNEQFF
TRBJ1-2 | - | TRBV19 | CAIQDSNYGYTF
TRBJ2-7 | - | TRBV19 | CASSTRQGRDEQYF
TRBJ2-3 | - | TRBV6-4 | CASSDTGQGETDTQYF
TRBJ2-5 | - | TRBV5-4 | CASSFPGGPGETQYF
TRBJ1-4 | - | TRBV5-1 | CASTQSGPKKGKLFF
TRBJ2-2 | - | TRBV11-2 | CASSPDRGVTGELFF
TRBJ2-7 | once | TRBV7-6 | CASSAGQGRGSYEQYF
TRBJ1-5 | - | TRBV30 | CAWGTLGKAQHF
TRBJ1-3 | - | TRBV9 | CASSGQGYGNTIYF
TRBJ1-1 | - | TRBV5-1 | CASSLEGARYTEAFF
TRBJ2-1 | - | TRBV5-1 | CASSLVAGVYNEQFF
TRBJ1-2 | once | TRBV7-2 | CASSPVGEANYGYTF
TRBJ1-2 | - | TRBV28 | CASSTSGGLQDGYTF
TRBJ2-3 | once | TRBV14 | CASSQGLDTDTQYF
TRBJ2-1 | - | TRBV7-9 | CASSLMNGGEQFF
TRBJ1-1 | - | TRBV29-1 | CSAPLGSGLGAFF
TRBJ2-2 | - | TRBV18 | CASSPNLNTGELFF
TRBJ1-1 | - | TRBV7-8 | CASSSPGAGNTEAFF
TRBJ2-1 | - | TRBV19 | CASSTRDGGHNEQFF
TRBJ1-2 | - | TRBV27 | CASRTGGYGYTF
TRBJ1-1 | once | TRBV4-2 | CASSQVTGDTEAFF
TRBJ1-5 | - | TRBV6-5 | CASSRDRDQPQHF
TRBJ2-5 | once | TRBV7-2 | CASSLAPLETQYF
TRBJ1-2 | - | TRBV7-3 | CASSTQGAIGYTF
TRBJ1-6 | - | TRBV28 | CASSSTGGRTYNSPLHF
TRBJ1-2 | - | TRBV2 | CASRGTGTNYGYTF
TRBJ1-1 | once | TRBV6-6 | CASSYWDSSNTEAFF
TRBJ2-7 | - | TRBV2 | CASIGTASSYEQYF
TRBJ1-2 | - | TRBV2 | CASSVGRESGYTF
TRBJ1-3 | once | TRBV3-1/TRBV3-2 | CASSQGGRAAGDTIYF
TRBJ1-1 | - | TRBV21-1 | CASSPQGGPNTEAFF
TRBJ2-2 | - | TRBV5-1 | CASRGTSGGNAGELFF